This T cell receptor (beta chain) was recovered during a study of T cells in Graves' hyperthyroidism and ophthalmopathy. About the study: Peripheral blood was secured at the point of initial diagnosis, before any treatment.

This clonotype was detected many times. What it recognizes is unknown. Overall study results and limits: Within blood appeared most thyroid clonotypes that had expanded above 0.001. Model output signaled ophthalmopathy a median around 5.9 months ahead of onset.

Amplification yielded TCR beta CDR3 regions, with RNA transcripts as the source. HTBI primers were employed in a first-round RT-PCR of the TCR CDR3. TCRdb independently ran MiXCR on the multiplex PCR reads; one entry per CDR3 protein. The repertoire includes under 350,000 distinct CDR3 sequences, around 15% of them detected once, and just over 55% sits in the top ten. Ophthalmopathy in the patients scored at least 3 on Clinical Activity Score and at least 4 on NOSPECS grade, lasting under 3 months. The CDR3 is 14 residues long. Germline assignment: CDR1 SQVTM and CDR2 ANQGSEA. Trimming stripped 4 bases from V and 5 bases from J, with 15 bases between.

The source material was blood. This receptor was obtained from a woman in her sixties with Graves' ophthalmopathy. The chain is built from TRBV29-1 and TRBJ2-1; D uncertain. The CDR3 spells CSVVGNPPDNEQFF. For the CDR3, the DNA is TGCAGCGTTGTAGGCAACCCACCGGACAATGAGCAGTTCTTC.